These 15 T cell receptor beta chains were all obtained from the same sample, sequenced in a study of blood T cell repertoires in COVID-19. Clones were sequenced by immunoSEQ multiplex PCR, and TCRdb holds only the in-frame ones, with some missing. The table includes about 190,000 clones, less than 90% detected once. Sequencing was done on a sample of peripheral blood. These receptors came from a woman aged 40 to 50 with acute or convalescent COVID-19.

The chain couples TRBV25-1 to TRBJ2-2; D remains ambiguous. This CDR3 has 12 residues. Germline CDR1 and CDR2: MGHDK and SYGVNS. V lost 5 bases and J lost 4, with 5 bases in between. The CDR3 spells CASSYGTGELFF. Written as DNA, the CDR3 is TGTGCCAGCAGTTACGGCACCGGGGAGCTGTTTTTT. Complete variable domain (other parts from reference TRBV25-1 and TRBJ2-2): EADIYQTPRYLVIGTGKKITLECSQTMGHDKMYWYQQDPGMELHLIHYSYGVNSTEKGDLSSESTVSRIRTEHFPLTLESARPSHTSQYLCASSYGTGELFFGEGSRLTVL.

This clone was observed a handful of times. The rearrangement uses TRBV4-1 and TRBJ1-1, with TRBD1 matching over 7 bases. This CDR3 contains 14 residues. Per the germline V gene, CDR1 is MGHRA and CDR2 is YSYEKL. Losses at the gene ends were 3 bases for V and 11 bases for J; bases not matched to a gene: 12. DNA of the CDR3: TGCGCCAGCAGCCAGTCAGGGGGGTCGGTTCGGGCTTTCTTT. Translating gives CASSQSGGSVRAFF.

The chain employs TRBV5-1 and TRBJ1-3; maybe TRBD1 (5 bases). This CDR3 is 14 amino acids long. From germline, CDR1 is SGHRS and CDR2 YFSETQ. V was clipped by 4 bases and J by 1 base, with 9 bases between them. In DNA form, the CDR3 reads TGCGCCAGCAGCCCACAGGTTTCTGGAAACACCATATATTTT. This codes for CASSPQVSGNTIYF.

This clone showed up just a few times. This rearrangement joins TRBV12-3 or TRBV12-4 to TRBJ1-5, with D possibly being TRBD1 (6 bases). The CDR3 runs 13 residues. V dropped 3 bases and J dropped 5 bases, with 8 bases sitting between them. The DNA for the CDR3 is TGTGCCAGCAGTTTGGACAGTCATCAGCCCCAGCATTTT. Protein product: CASSLDSHQPQHF.

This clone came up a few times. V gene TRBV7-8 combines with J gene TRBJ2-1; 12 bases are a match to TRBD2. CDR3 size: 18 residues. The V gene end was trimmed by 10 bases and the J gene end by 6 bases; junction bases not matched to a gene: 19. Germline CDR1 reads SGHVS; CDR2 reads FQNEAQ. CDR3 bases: TGTGCCACCTCAAAGAGACTTAGGACTAGCGGGGTGGTCAATGAGCAGTTCTTC. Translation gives CATSKRLRTSGVVNEQFF.

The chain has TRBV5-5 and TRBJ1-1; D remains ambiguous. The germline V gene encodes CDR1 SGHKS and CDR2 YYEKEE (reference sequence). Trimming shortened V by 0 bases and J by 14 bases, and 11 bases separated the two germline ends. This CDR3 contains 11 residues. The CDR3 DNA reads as TGTGCCAGCAGCTTGGATACAGTAGTCTTCTTT. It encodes CASSLDTVVFF.

The CDR3 nucleotides read TGTGCCATCAACCACCGGGACAAGGACGAGCAGTACTTC. It codes for CAINHRDKDEQYF. The chain employs TRBV10-3 and TRBJ2-7; TRBD1 is a possible D gene (6 bases). Trimming removed 7 bases from V and 5 bases from J, with 15 bases in between. Germline CDR1 is ENHRY and CDR2 is SYGVKD. CDR3 length: 13 residues.

DNA of the CDR3: TGTGCCAGCAGTTCTCTAGAGTCGGGGAACACTGAAGCTTTCTTT. The encoded protein is CASSSLESGNTEAFF. The V gene is TRBV6-5, the J gene TRBJ1-1; D is uncertain. V was trimmed by 4 bases and J by 1 base, leaving 13 bases between them. This CDR3 has 15 amino acids. Germline CDR1 MNHEY, CDR2 SVGAGI.

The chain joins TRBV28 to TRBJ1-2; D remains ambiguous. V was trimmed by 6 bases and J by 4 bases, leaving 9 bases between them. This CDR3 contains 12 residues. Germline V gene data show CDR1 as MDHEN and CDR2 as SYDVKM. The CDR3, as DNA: TGTGCCAGCAGGACAACCAGCTATGGCTACACCTTC. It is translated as CASRTTSYGYTF.

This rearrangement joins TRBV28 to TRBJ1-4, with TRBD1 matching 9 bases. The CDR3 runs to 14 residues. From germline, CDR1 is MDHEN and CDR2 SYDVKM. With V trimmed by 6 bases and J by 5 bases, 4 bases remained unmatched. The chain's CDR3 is CASSRTGANEKLFF. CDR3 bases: TGTGCCAGCAGCCGGACAGGGGCAAATGAAAAACTGTTTTTT.

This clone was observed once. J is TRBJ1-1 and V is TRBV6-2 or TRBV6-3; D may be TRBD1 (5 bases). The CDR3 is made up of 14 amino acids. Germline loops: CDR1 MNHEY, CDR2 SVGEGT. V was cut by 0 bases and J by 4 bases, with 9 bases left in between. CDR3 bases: TGTGCCAGCAGTTACTCGGGGGAGGTCACTGAAGCTTTCTTT. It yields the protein CASSYSGEVTEAFF.

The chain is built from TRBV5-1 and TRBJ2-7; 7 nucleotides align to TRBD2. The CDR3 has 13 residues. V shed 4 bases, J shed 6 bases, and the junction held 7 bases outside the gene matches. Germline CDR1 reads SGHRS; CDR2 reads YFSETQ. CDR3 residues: CASSPGGGGEQYF. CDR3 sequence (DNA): TGCGCCAGCAGCCCGGGGGGTGGGGGCGAGCAGTACTTC.

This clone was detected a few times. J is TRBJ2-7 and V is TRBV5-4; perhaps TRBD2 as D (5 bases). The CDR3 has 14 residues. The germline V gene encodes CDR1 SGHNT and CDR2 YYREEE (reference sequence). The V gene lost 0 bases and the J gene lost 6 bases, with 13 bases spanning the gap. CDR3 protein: CASSLVVEGGEQYF. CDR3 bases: TGTGCCAGCAGCTTGGTGGTCGAGGGCGGCGAGCAGTACTTC.

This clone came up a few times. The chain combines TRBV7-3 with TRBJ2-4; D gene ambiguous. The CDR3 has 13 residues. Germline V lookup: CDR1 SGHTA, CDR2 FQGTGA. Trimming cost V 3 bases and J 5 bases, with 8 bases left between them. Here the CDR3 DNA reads TGTGCCAGCAGCTTCCCTCTCCAAAACATTCAGTACTTC. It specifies CASSFPLQNIQYF.

In DNA, the CDR3 is TGCAGCGTATTAGACAACCTCAATGAAAAACTGTTTTTT. Translated: CSVLDNLNEKLFF. V gene TRBV29-1 combines with J gene TRBJ1-4; no clear D. The CDR3 totals 13 residues. Germline V lookup: CDR1 SQVTM, CDR2 ANQGSEA. The V gene lost 6 bases and the J gene lost 5 bases, with 13 bases spanning the gap. The complete variable domain, with remaining parts taken from reference TRBV29-1 and TRBJ1-4, reads SAVISQKPSRDICQRGTSLTIQCQVDSQVTMMFWYRQQPGQSLTLIATANQGSEATYESGFVIDKFPISRPNLTFSTLTVSNMSPEDSSIYLCSVLDNLNEKLFFGSGTQLSVL.